This is a list of T cell receptor beta chains from one sample in a study of blood T cell repertoires in COVID-19. The assay was immunoSEQ multiplex PCR, and TCRdb's table has in-frame clones only and misses some. The sample shows about 230,000 clones, roughly 88% of them seen only once. The sample taken for sequencing was peripheral blood. These receptors originate from a man in his forties or fifties with acute or convalescent COVID-19. CDR3s include the opening cysteine and the closing phenylalanine or tryptophan. The D gene is left open where the match is weak. Clone size is shown for a subset of rows, as once, few, many or a class of expanded clone.

D	size	V	J	DNA	CDR3
TRBD1	.	TRBV7-6	TRBJ1-2	TGTGCCAGCAGCGGGACAGTCGGTGTCGGGTATAATGGCTACACCTTC	CASSGTVGVGYNGYTF
TRBD2	.	TRBV12-5	TRBJ2-1	TGTGCTAGTGGCACTAGCGGGATGAACCAGGGCAATGAGCAGTTCTTC	CASGTSGMNQGNEQFF
TRBD1	.	TRBV5-1	TRBJ1-1	TGCGCCAGCAGCACAAACAGGGGCAGTTCCGAAGCTTTCTTT	CASSTNRGSSEAFF
.	.	TRBV15	TRBJ1-1	TGTGCCACCAGCGGGGGCGGAAGGGCTGAAGCTTTCTTT	CATSGGGRAEAFF
.	.	TRBV6-4	TRBJ1-1	TGTGCCAGCAGTTGGATCACATGGAGTTGCACTGAAGCTTTCTTT	CASSWITWSCTEAFF
TRBD1	once	TRBV7-9	TRBJ1-1	TGTGCCAGCAGCCACAGGGGGACGAACACTGAAGCTTTCTTT	CASSHRGTNTEAFF
.	.	TRBV12-3/TRBV12-4	TRBJ2-7	TGTGCCAGCAGTACGCGGGGCTACGAGCAGTACTTC	CASSTRGYEQYF
TRBD1	once	TRBV27	TRBJ1-1	TGTGCCAGCAGGTTGGACAGGGAAGGAACTGAAGCTTTCTTT	CASRLDREGTEAFF
.	.	TRBV12-3/TRBV12-4	TRBJ2-7	TGTGCCAGCAGTCCCGCTGTTAGGGGGGAGCAGTACTTC	CASSPAVRGEQYF
TRBD2	.	TRBV6-5	TRBJ2-5	TGTGCCAGTCGGGCGGGGGGCGCGGGCCAAGAGACCCAGTACTTC	CASRAGGAGQETQYF
TRBD2	.	TRBV27	TRBJ2-1	TGTGCCAGCAGTCCCTCGGTAGCGGGAGGGCTTGAAGGGTTCTTC	CASSPSVAGGLEGFF
TRBD1	.	TRBV18	TRBJ2-2	TGTGCCAGCTTGGTGGCGGCGACAGGGGACACCGGGGAGCTGTTTTTT	CASLVAATGDTGELFF
.	.	TRBV6-5	TRBJ2-1	TGTGCCAGCAGTATTAGGCGGGCGGACAATGAGCAGTTCTTC	CASSIRRADNEQFF
.	.	TRBV30	TRBJ1-1	TGTGCCTGGAGCAGGGCGGTCACTGAAGCTTTCTTT	CAWSRAVTEAFF
TRBD1	.	TRBV7-2	TRBJ2-5	TGTGCCAGCAGCTTCGGACAGGCGCTCATAGGGGAGACCCAGTACTTC	CASSFGQALIGETQYF
TRBD1	.	TRBV7-2	TRBJ1-2	TGTGCCAGCAGCTTAGCTCCCCCGACCGGGACAGGGTATGGCTACACCTTC	CASSLAPPTGTGYGYTF
.	.	TRBV25-1	TRBJ2-5	TGTGCCAGCAGTGAAGGGGCTGTAGGCAGCTCGTTTCAAGAGACCCAGTACTTC	CASSEGAVGSSFQETQYF
.	.	TRBV7-3	TRBJ2-1	TGTGCCAGCAGCTTAATCAGTCTGAATGAGCAGTTCTTC	CASSLISLNEQFF
.	once	TRBV7-9	TRBJ2-2	TGTGCCAGCAGCCCTATAGCACGGAACACCGGGGAGCTGTTTTTT	CASSPIARNTGELFF
.	.	TRBV11-2	TRBJ1-2	TGTGCCAGCAGCCCAGTCGTAAACTATGGCTACACCTTC	CASSPVVNYGYTF
TRBD1	.	TRBV19	TRBJ2-5	TGTGCCAGTAGTACTCAGGGACAGGGGTCAGGCGAGACCCAGTACTTC	CASSTQGQGSGETQYF
TRBD1	.	TRBV23-1	TRBJ1-4	TGCGCCAGCAGTCAATCAGGGCCTCCGTGGACAGGTAATGAAAAACTGTTTTTT	CASSQSGPPWTGNEKLFF
.	.	TRBV9	TRBJ2-3	TGTGCCAGCAGCGGGCCCACAGGCCGCACAGATACGCAGTATTTT	CASSGPTGRTDTQYF
.	.	TRBV2	TRBJ2-7	TGTGCCAGCAGTGAGCAACAGCAGCTCGAGCAGTACTTC	CASSEQQQLEQYF
TRBD1	.	TRBV5-6	TRBJ1-5	TGTGCCAGCAGCTTGGGAGTGACAGGGGGCAATCAGCCCCAGCATTTT	CASSLGVTGGNQPQHF
.	.	TRBV7-8	TRBJ2-7	TGTGCCAGCAGCTTCCTAAATCGTAGGGGTAAGGACGAGCAGTACTTC	CASSFLNRRGKDEQYF
.	.	TRBV6-1	TRBJ1-6	TGTGCCAGCAGTGAAGCGATCGGGGAATCACCCCTCCACTTT	CASSEAIGESPLHF
.	.	TRBV2	TRBJ1-1	TGTGCCAGCAGACGGCCAGGGTCGGACACTGAAGCTTTCTTT	CASRRPGSDTEAFF
TRBD2	.	TRBV18	TRBJ2-7	TGTGCCAGCTCACGACTTGATATCACTAGCGGGAGGGCCGGGTCGTACTTC	CASSRLDITSGRAGSYF
.	.	TRBV19	TRBJ1-1	TGTGCCAGTAGTATAGGTGGCAACACTGAAGCTTTCTTT	CASSIGGNTEAFF
.	.	TRBV27	TRBJ2-7	TGTGCCAGCAGTTCTGCGGGGCTTCGTTACTACGAGCAGTACTTC	CASSSAGLRYYEQYF
.	.	TRBV25-1	TRBJ2-1	TGTGCCAGCAGCGAGAATTTTGCTGAGCAGTTCTTC	CASSENFAEQFF
.	.	TRBV18	TRBJ2-1	TGTGCCAGCTCACCACCTAATCAGGATAATGAGCAGTTCTTC	CASSPPNQDNEQFF
.	.	TRBV18	TRBJ1-2	TGTGCCAGCTCATCGGATCTTCCCATTAGGGACTCTGGCTACACCTTC	CASSSDLPIRDSGYTF
.	.	TRBV5-1	TRBJ2-1	TGCGCCAGCAGCTTGGATCCGGGAGTGGGAAACAATGAGCAGTTCTTC	CASSLDPGVGNNEQFF
TRBD1	.	TRBV7-2	TRBJ2-1	TGTGCCAGCAGCTCCGGACAGGGCTCTTACAATGAGCAGTTCTTC	CASSSGQGSYNEQFF
.	.	TRBV6-5	TRBJ1-2	TGTGCCAGCAGTTACGGAGGGACCTATGGCTACACCTTC	CASSYGGTYGYTF
TRBD2	.	TRBV5-1	TRBJ2-1	TGCGCCAGCAGCCGGAGGGAGCGGGGATACAATGAGCAGTTCTTC	CASSRRERGYNEQFF
TRBD1	.	TRBV2	TRBJ2-2	TGTGCCACAAGGACAGGGGCGGGGACCGGGGAGCTGTTTTTT	CATRTGAGTGELFF
.	few	TRBV19	TRBJ1-2	TGTGCCAGTAGTACGGTTATAGGGGACTATGGCTACACCTTC	CASSTVIGDYGYTF
TRBD2	once	TRBV19	TRBJ2-5	TGTGCCAGTAGTACCGGGACTAGCGGGAGGGAGACCCAGTACTTC	CASSTGTSGRETQYF
.	.	TRBV3-1/TRBV3-2	TRBJ1-4	TGTGCCAGCAGCCAATTGACAGGAAGTCAAGAAAAACTGTTTTTT	CASSQLTGSQEKLFF
.	.	TRBV5-6	TRBJ2-7	TGTGCCAGCAGCTTCGTTGGCCGCTACGAGCAGTACTTC	CASSFVGRYEQYF
.	.	TRBV12-3/TRBV12-4	TRBJ2-7	TGTGCCAGCAGTTTTCTAGGGGTCTACGAGCAGTACTTC	CASSFLGVYEQYF
.	few	TRBV5-1	TRBJ1-5	TGCGCCAGCAGCTTGGAACAGAATCAGCCCCAGCATTTT	CASSLEQNQPQHF
.	.	TRBV6-6	TRBJ1-2	TGTGCCAGCAGTACCTCCAGGGTTGGCTACACCTTC	CASSTSRVGYTF
TRBD1	.	TRBV7-9	TRBJ2-7	TGTGCCAGCAGCCAGGGGGCGCTGTACGAGCAGTACTTC	CASSQGALYEQYF